This T cell receptor beta chain was sequenced for a study of identical twins. Regarding the study as a whole: Conclusions were drawn cross-sectionally by statistical analysis, without following the same donors. One should note that invariant MAIT and iNKT cells could partly confound zero-insertion analyses. Twins' surplus sharing was weaker for beta out-of-frame sequences.

A universal primer binding site was introduced by template switching. The final cDNA contained unique molecular identifiers. TCRdb called the 5' RACE reads again in MiXCR, with one record for every CDR3 protein. Of 550,000 to 700,000 distinct CDR3 sequences in the sample, just under 10% were seen once. Many counts were recorded for this clonotype. Its antigen is unknown. J gave up 6 bases and V 7 bases, and 7 bases lay outside the gene matches. The CDR3 has 12 residues. Germline CDR1 and CDR2: SQVTM and ANQGSEA. The same sample was also used in a study of yellow fever vaccine responses in identical twins.

This chain links TRBV29-1 with TRBJ1-2, with 8 bases lining up with TRBD1. This receptor was obtained from a woman aged 18-29 years in good health. Sample: PBMCs. CDR3 amino acids: CSAQGQVHGYTF. The CDR3 DNA sequence: TGCAGCGCTCAGGGACAGGTTCATGGCTACACCTTC.